This T cell receptor (beta chain) was observed in a study of T cell responses to AZD1222 COVID-19 vaccine. This clone has more than one count but fewer than ten. Only in-frame clones appear in the TCRdb table, and some are missing; sequencing was by immunoSEQ multiplex PCR. The sample lists approximately 110,000 clones; more than 80% were seen once. The germline gives CDR1 SGHDT, CDR2 YYEEEE. The V and J ends lost 5 bases and 0 bases respectively, with 12 bases between them. The CDR3 has 15 residues. Material: peripheral blood, obtained on day 0 of AZD1222 vaccination. The chain couples TRBV5-6 to TRBJ2-4; D is ambiguous. The receptor comes from an adult in good health. The CDR3 protein is CASSVGALAKNIQYF. CDR3 DNA: TGTGCCAGCAGTGTTGGTGCGCTAGCCAAAAACATTCAGTACTTC.